This is a list of T cell receptor beta chains from one sample in a study of T cell responses to AZD1222 COVID-19 vaccine. TCRdb's table, derived via immunoSEQ multiplex PCR, lists solely in-frame clones and lacks some. The sample includes around 100,000 clones, approximately 90% of them seen just once. The sequencing here drew on peripheral blood, taken on day 0 of AZD1222 vaccination. All receptors derive from an adult in good health. The CDR3 runs from the conserved cysteine through the conserved F or W. The D gene is left open where the match is weak. Size is omitted from some rows. Given values are once, few, many or a class for expanded clones.

d_call clone_size j_call v_call cdr3_aa cdr3_nt
- - TRBJ2-5 TRBV12-3/TRBV12-4 CASRGGAAETQYF TGTGCCAGCAGGGGGGGGGCGGCAGAGACCCAGTACTTC
TRBD2 - TRBJ2-7 TRBV7-9 CASSSAGGAYEQYF TGTGCCAGCAGCTCAGCGGGGGGTGCCTACGAGCAGTACTTC
- - TRBJ2-7 TRBV3-1/TRBV3-2 CASSRQGDGEQYF TGTGCCAGCAGCCGCCAAGGGGACGGTGAGCAGTACTTC
- - TRBJ2-3 TRBV5-1 CASSLAGWSTDTQYF TGCGCCAGCAGCTTGGCAGGGTGGAGCACAGATACGCAGTATTTT
- - TRBJ2-5 TRBV5-4 CASSLDMGGEETQYF TGTGCCAGCAGCTTGGACATGGGGGGAGAAGAGACCCAGTACTTC
TRBD2 - TRBJ2-1 TRBV4-2 CASSQTSGRARDEQFF TGTGCCAGCAGCCAGACTAGCGGGAGGGCCCGCGATGAGCAGTTCTTC
TRBD1 once TRBJ1-5 TRBV19 CASSIDRQGGLRQPQHF TGTGCCAGTAGTATAGATCGACAGGGCGGATTACGTCAGCCCCAGCATTTT
- - TRBJ2-7 TRBV6-1 CASSRGDYEQYF TGTGCCAGCAGTAGGGGGGACTACGAGCAGTACTTC
- - TRBJ1-2 TRBV7-8 CASSAGPEGTF TGTGCCAGCAGCGCGGGCCCCGAGGGGACCTTC
TRBD1 - TRBJ1-3 TRBV6-6 CASSYSDRGNTIYF TGTGCCAGCAGTTACTCGGACAGGGGAAACACCATATATTTT
TRBD2 - TRBJ2-2 TRBV5-1 CASSLATAGTGELFF TGCGCCAGCAGCTTGGCGACAGCGGGGACCGGGGAGCTGTTTTTT
- - TRBJ2-5 TRBV28 CASKGWAQETQYF TGTGCCAGCAAAGGATGGGCCCAGGAGACCCAGTACTTC
- - TRBJ1-1 TRBV4-2 CASSRRSGQPNTEAFF TGTGCCAGCAGCCGACGATCTGGACAGCCGAACACTGAAGCTTTCTTT
- - TRBJ2-5 TRBV11-1 CASSLQPRQETQYF TGTGCCAGCAGCTTACAGCCCAGACAAGAGACCCAGTACTTC
TRBD2 - TRBJ2-3 TRBV7-8 CASSDDGGGGPDTQYF TGTGCCAGCAGCGACGACGGGGGCGGGGGGCCAGATACGCAGTATTTT
- - TRBJ2-7 TRBV7-2 CASSLEPISSEQYF TGTGCCAGCAGCTTAGAGCCCATCTCTAGCGAGCAGTACTTC
TRBD1 once TRBJ1-1 TRBV29-1 CSVPGQGWGEAFF TGCAGCGTTCCCGGACAGGGGTGGGGTGAAGCTTTCTTT
- - TRBJ2-2 TRBV7-2 CASSLARVPTGELFF TGTGCCAGCAGCTTAGCGCGCGTACCCACCGGGGAGCTGTTTTTT
- - TRBJ2-1 TRBV27 CASSGAGYNEQFF TGTGCCAGCAGCGGGGCAGGCTACAATGAGCAGTTCTTC
- few TRBJ1-5 TRBV19 CASSNSPNQPQHF TGTGCCAGTAGTAATTCCCCGAATCAGCCCCAGCATTTT
TRBD2 - TRBJ2-1 TRBV6-6 CASSTSGTYNEQFF TGTGCCAGCAGTACTAGCGGGACCTACAATGAGCAGTTCTTC
TRBD1 - TRBJ2-5 TRBV3-1/TRBV3-2 CASSPPGGVETQYF TGTGCCAGCAGCCCCCCAGGGGGAGTGGAGACCCAGTACTTC
- - TRBJ1-1 TRBV9 CASSVVGGRGAFF TGTGCCAGCAGCGTAGTTGGGGGCCGGGGAGCTTTCTTT
- - TRBJ2-7 TRBV3-1/TRBV3-2 CASSQDRETAFYEQYF TGTGCCAGCAGCCAAGATAGGGAGACAGCTTTCTACGAGCAGTACTTC
- - TRBJ2-7 TRBV14 CASSRQLGYVYEQYF TGTGCCAGCAGCCGCCAATTAGGGTACGTTTACGAGCAGTACTTC
- - TRBJ1-2 TRBV29-1 CSVEERANYGYTF TGCAGCGTTGAAGAAAGGGCCAACTATGGCTACACCTTC
TRBD1 - TRBJ1-2 TRBV5-4 CASSLGLDRNYGYTF TGTGCCAGCAGCTTGGGTCTGGACAGGAACTATGGCTACACCTTC
- - TRBJ2-1 TRBV28 CASSLEDSYSYNEQFF TGTGCCAGCAGTTTAGAGGACAGCTACTCCTACAATGAGCAGTTCTTC
- - TRBJ1-1 TRBV5-6 CASSLVRDLDPAEAFF TGTGCCAGCAGCTTGGTAAGGGATCTCGATCCGGCTGAAGCTTTCTTT
TRBD1 - TRBJ2-7 TRBV5-6 CASSPRTGRGLREQYF TGTGCCAGCAGTCCTAGGACAGGTCGAGGTCTTCGGGAGCAGTACTTC
TRBD1 - TRBJ2-6 TRBV7-3 CASSYPPGQSSGANVLTF TGTGCCAGCAGTTATCCTCCGGGACAGAGCTCTGGGGCCAACGTCCTGACTTTC
- - TRBJ1-5 TRBV19 CASKKEGQPQHF TGTGCCAGTAAGAAGGAGGGCCAGCCCCAGCATTTT
- - TRBJ2-2 TRBV19 CASSIAVGTGELFF TGTGCCAGTAGTATAGCTGTCGGCACCGGGGAGCTGTTTTTT
- - TRBJ1-2 TRBV5-6 CASIPGRNERDYGYTF TGTGCCAGCATCCCTGGGCGTAATGAAAGAGACTATGGCTACACCTTC
- - TRBJ2-1 TRBV5-1 CASSFDSLDFFF TGCGCCAGCAGCTTCGACAGTTTGGATTTTTTCTTC
TRBD1 - TRBJ2-1 TRBV4-2 CASSQEEGGTEQFF TGTGCCAGCAGCCAAGAGGAAGGGGGCACTGAGCAGTTCTTC
TRBD1 - TRBJ2-5 TRBV19 CASSIGTGGAETQYF TGTGCCAGTAGTATAGGGACAGGGGGCGCGGAGACCCAGTACTTC
- - TRBJ1-3 TRBV11-2 CASGTAGTGNTIYF TGTGCCAGCGGAACGGCAGGGACTGGAAACACCATATATTTT
- - TRBJ2-3 TRBV19 CASMFGGGETQYF TGTGCCAGTATGTTCGGAGGGGGAGAAACGCAGTATTTT
TRBD2 - TRBJ2-1 TRBV14 CASSRRTSGRHNEQFF TGTGCCAGCAGCCGTCGGACTAGCGGGCGACACAATGAGCAGTTCTTC
- - TRBJ1-5 TRBV5-1 CASSLGPDGGGNQPQHF TGCGCCAGCAGCTTGGGCCCGGACGGCGGGGGCAATCAGCCCCAGCATTTT
- - TRBJ1-2 TRBV28 CASSSYYGYTF TGTGCCAGCAGTTCCTACTATGGCTACACCTTC
- - TRBJ2-3 TRBV3-1/TRBV3-2 CASSLRGTGTDTQYF TGTGCCAGCAGCCTCCGAGGGACGGGGACAGATACGCAGTATTTT
- - TRBJ1-2 TRBV7-9 CASSLYGYTF TGTGCCAGCAGCTTATATGGCTACACCTTC
- once TRBJ1-1 TRBV6-5 CASSYSKAGAPEAFF TGTGCCAGCAGTTACTCGAAGGCAGGGGCCCCTGAAGCTTTCTTT
- - TRBJ1-1 TRBV28 CASSATGPPGGEAFF TGTGCCAGCAGTGCCACCGGGCCCCCGGGTGGTGAAGCTTTCTTT
TRBD2 - TRBJ2-7 TRBV18 CASSPRPGTSAPELPYEQYF TGTGCCAGCTCACCCCGACCAGGGACTAGCGCACCCGAACTTCCTTACGAGCAGTACTTC
- - TRBJ2-5 TRBV15 CATSRGGLETQYF TGTGCCACCAGCAGAGGCGGGTTGGAGACCCAGTACTTC
- - TRBJ1-2 TRBV5-1 CASSLGLGDYGYTF TGCGCCAGCAGCTTGGGTTTAGGGGATTATGGCTACACCTTC
- - TRBJ1-2 TRBV24-1 CATSDGNLSGGYTF TGTGCCACCAGTGATGGAAATCTTTCGGGCGGCTACACCTTC
- - TRBJ1-3 TRBV25-1 CASSDSIQGGNTIYF TGTGCCAGCAGTGACTCGATCCAAGGGGGAAACACCATATATTTT
TRBD1 - TRBJ1-5 TRBV10-1 CASRLDRGRQPQHF TGCGCCAGCAGACTAGACAGGGGGAGGCAGCCCCAGCATTTT
- - TRBJ1-1 TRBV10-3 CAISPTGIEAFF TGTGCCATCAGTCCGACAGGTATTGAAGCTTTCTTT
- - TRBJ2-1 TRBV7-6 CASSLDAGDDEQFF TGTGCCAGCAGCCTAGACGCAGGTGATGATGAGCAGTTCTTC
- - TRBJ1-4 TRBV6-2/TRBV6-3 CASSRVTNEKLFF TGTGCCAGCAGTCGGGTAACTAATGAAAAACTGTTTTTT
- - TRBJ2-5 TRBV2 CASSSQGLQTQYF TGTGCCAGCAGTTCACAGGGTTTACAGACCCAGTACTTC
- - TRBJ1-2 TRBV9 CASSVGSGTLNYGYTF TGTGCCAGCAGCGTAGGTTCAGGGACCCTTAACTATGGCTACACCTTC